This entry concerns a single T cell receptor (beta chain). This record belongs to a study of blood T cell repertoires in COVID-19. The wider study: Specimens from acute and convalescent COVID-19 originated in the United States, Italy and Spain. Sources were T cells, B-cell-depleted T cells, or PBMCs; the material itself was cDNA or gDNA.

Original analysis: Quantification of nucleated cells was approximated via reference gene primer amplification. The method was immunoSEQ multiplex PCR; TCRdb's version includes in-frame clones alone and lacks a portion of them. That table furnishes V, J and clone size, whereas the DNA furnished D and trimming. The repertoire holds roughly 98,000 clones, with 85% to 95% as singletons. Sequencing input: peripheral blood. The receptor comes from a woman aged 60-70 years with active COVID-19.

The CDR3 sequence: CASSVEEGLAGTDTQYF. The CDR3 nucleotides are TGTGCCAGCAGCGTAGAGGAGGGACTAGCGGGCACAGATACGCAGTATTTT. The rearrangement links TRBV9 to TRBJ2-3, with TRBD2 matching 11 bases. The junction had 4 bases not matched to a gene; V was cut back by 0 bases and J by 1 base. The V gene's germline CDR1 is SGDLS and CDR2 YYNGEE. There are 17 residues in the CDR3. The variable domain in full, with the rest retrieved from reference TRBV9 and TRBJ2-3, is DSGVTQTPKHLITATGQRVTLRCSPRSGDLSVYWYQQSLDQGLQFLIQYYNGEERAKGNILERFSAQQFPDLHSELNLSSLELGDSALYFCASSVEEGLAGTDTQYFGPGTRLTVL.